A single sample is the source of the 4 T cell receptor beta chains below, sequenced in a study of blood T cell repertoires in COVID-19. Generated by immunoSEQ multiplex PCR, the TCRdb table keeps only in-frame clones and is missing some. Among about 60,000 clones listed, roughly 84% were seen once. Sequencing was performed on peripheral blood. The source is a man aged 50-60 years with COVID-19, enrolled during active disease.

Only a few counts were recorded for this clone. The genes are TRBV12-3 or TRBV12-4 and TRBJ1-6; D call uncertain. This CDR3 spans 13 amino acids. Trimming removed 3 bases at V and 7 bases at J, with 7 bases between. The CDR3 region has the DNA TGTGCCAGCAGTTTTGAGGGAAATTCACCCCTCCACTTT. Its translation: CASSFEGNSPLHF.

V is TRBV27 and J is TRBJ2-2; D may be TRBD1 (7 bases). Trimming left V 8 bases short and J 6 bases short, with 25 bases between. CDR1 is MNHEY and CDR2 is SMNVEV in the germline V gene (reference sequence). The CDR3 runs to 17 residues. The CDR3 region has the DNA TGTGCCAGCGGCCGGGTCAGGGGGGCTAGGGCCCCCGGGGAGCTGTTTTTT. It specifies CASGRVRGARAPGELFF.

J is TRBJ1-1 and V is TRBV3-1 (or the pseudogene TRBV3-2); tentative D call: TRBD1 (5 bases). The CDR3 is 13 residues long. Per the germline V gene, CDR1 is LGHDT and CDR2 is YNNKEL (reference sequence). The V end was cut by 7 bases, the J end by 6 bases, with 15 bases between. Here the CDR3 DNA reads TGTGCCAGCATCGGGGGTCGTAACGCTGAAGCTTTCTTT. Translated: CASIGGRNAEAFF.

The table lists this clone with a count of one. The V call is TRBV5-1, the J call TRBJ2-3; 12 bases align to TRBD2. V lost 4 bases, J lost 0 bases, and 3 bases stayed unmatched. The CDR3 extends over 16 amino acids. Looked up from germline, CDR1 is SGHRS and CDR2 is YFSETQ. This CDR3 is CASSPGTSGSTDTQYF. The CDR3 DNA is TGCGCCAGCAGCCCAGGGACTAGCGGGAGCACAGATACGCAGTATTTT.